The entry below gives a single TCR beta chain sequence along with its context. Its antigen is unknown. The method was immunoSEQ multiplex PCR; TCRdb's version includes in-frame clones alone and lacks a portion of them. This sample has about 400,000 clones, with over 75% found just once. Trimming removed 4 bases from V and 0 bases from J, with 10 bases in between. The germline gives CDR1 SGHTA, CDR2 FQGNSA. The CDR3 runs to 15 residues. As to treatment: some 20 received Ad26.COV2.S at low or high dose, single or two shots; 5 received placebo; per-sample allocation not given. Repertoires come from day 63 after the first vaccine or placebo injection. The donor's status was that of an adult aged 18-55 years in Boston. Wuhan-strain spike was delivered by a replication-incompetent Ad26 vector. The record originates from a study of Ad26.COV2.S vaccination and SARS-CoV-2 variants. Whole-study context: The donor was enrolled in the Ad26.COV2.S arm of the COV1001 trial.

The study's findings and limits: Recipients of vaccine and of placebo showed similar breadth of their non-spike TCR repertoires.

The sample was peripheral blood, taken in a trial of Ad26.COV2.S vaccine versus placebo. This receptor was taken from a person between 18 and 59 years old who received the Ad26.COV2.S COVID-19 vaccine or a placebo. This chain links TRBV7-2 with TRBJ2-1; D gene ambiguous. CDR3 DNA: TGTGCCAGCAGCTCGAGTAGCACCTCCTACAATGAGCAGTTCTTC. Translating it yields CASSSSSTSYNEQFF.